This passage covers 27 T cell receptor beta chains from one sample sequenced in a study of control samples from healthy donors and cancer patients (dated by TCRdb to the early 2020s). Library preparation employed the immunoSEQ multiplex PCR assay. TCRdb holds this immuneACCESS table with in-frame rearrangements only. Some clones are missing; in checked studies, unresolved V genes explain under half, and the rest has no known cause. The sample includes approximately 82,000 clones, with roughly 94% observed a single time. About 5% of the sample is held by the ten biggest clonotypes. The sample consisted of blood. The receptors were sampled from a woman aged 18-35 years in good health.

This clone was counted once. The CDR3: CASSVAGVGGTEAFF. For the CDR3, the DNA is TGTGCCAGCAGCGTAGCTGGGGTGGGCGGCACTGAAGCTTTCTTT. The chain is built from TRBV9 and TRBJ1-1; no clear D. Trimming took 0 bases from V and 4 from J, leaving 13 bases between them. This CDR3 is built from 15 residues. Germline V gives CDR1 SGDLS, CDR2 YYNGEE.

J is TRBJ1-2 and V is TRBV7-9; 7 bases align to TRBD1. V shed 2 bases, J shed 4 bases, and the junction held 4 bases outside the gene matches. CDR3 length: 14 amino acids. Germline lookup yields CDR1 SEHNR and CDR2 FQNEAQ (reference sequence). The CDR3 reads CASSLQGGSYGYTF. CDR3 DNA: TGTGCCAGCAGCTTACAGGGGGGAAGCTATGGCTACACCTTC.

The chain combines TRBV27 with TRBJ2-2; no clear D gene. The CDR3 spans 15 residues. Germline V gives CDR1 MNHEY, CDR2 SMNVEV (reference sequence). V lost 2 bases and J lost 7, with 14 bases in between. The DNA for the CDR3 is TGTGCCAGCAGTTTAAGTATAGGGTTGGACGGGGAGCTGTTTTTT. Translated, it gives CASSLSIGLDGELFF.

V and J are TRBV12-3 or TRBV12-4 and TRBJ2-3; D uncertain. Trimming removed 6 bases from V and 2 bases from J, with 9 bases in between. The CDR3 sequence is 13 residues long. The CDR3 protein is CASRAADTDTQYF. CDR3 nucleotide sequence: TGTGCCAGCAGGGCAGCCGACACAGATACGCAGTATTTT.

The CDR3 here is CASRRLTGGGYNSPLHF. The CDR3 DNA reads TGTGCCAGCCGACGTCTTACAGGGGGCGGATATAATTCACCCCTCCACTTT. V is TRBV28 and J is TRBJ1-6, with 9 bases lining up with TRBD1. This CDR3 spans 17 amino acids. Looked up from germline, CDR1 is MDHEN and CDR2 is SYDVKM. J gave up 4 bases and V 8 bases, and 12 bases lay outside the gene matches.

The rearrangement links TRBV29-1 to TRBJ1-1; unclear D gene. This CDR3 is 13 amino acids long. Germline V gives CDR1 SQVTM, CDR2 ANQGSEA. V lost 3 bases and J lost 5, with 13 bases in between. CDR3 loop: CSVEKGGRTEAFF. In DNA form, the CDR3 reads TGCAGCGTTGAGAAGGGAGGGAGGACTGAAGCTTTCTTT. Full variable domain (rest looked up from reference TRBV29-1 and TRBJ1-1): SAVISQKPSRDICQRGTSLTIQCQVDSQVTMMFWYRQQPGQSLTLIATANQGSEATYESGFVIDKFPISRPNLTFSTLTVSNMSPEDSSIYLCSVEKGGRTEAFFGQGTRLTVV.

This clone was found a few times. The chain uses TRBV7-2 and TRBJ2-2; the D gene is possibly TRBD1 (5 bases). The V end was cut by 3 bases, the J end by 0 bases, with 11 bases between. The CDR3 length is 16 residues. Germline CDR1 SGHTA, CDR2 FQGNSA. CDR3 in amino acids: CASSLFGAANTGELFF. CDR3 in DNA: TGTGCCAGCAGCTTGTTTGGGGCCGCGAACACCGGGGAGCTGTTTTTT.

The chain combines TRBV9 with TRBJ1-3; no reliable D call. The CDR3 covers 14 residues. Germline V lookup: CDR1 SGDLS, CDR2 YYNGEE. The V end was cut by 0 bases, the J end by 4 bases, with 8 bases between. CDR3 DNA: TGTGCCAGCAGCGTAGGGAGAGGGGGAAACACCATATATTTT. The encoded protein is CASSVGRGGNTIYF.

The rearrangement links TRBV9 to TRBJ1-2, with D possibly being TRBD1 (5 bases). Trimming cost V 0 bases and J 4 bases, with 10 bases left between them. Germline V gene lookup returns CDR1 SGDLS and CDR2 YYNGEE. The CDR3 has 14 amino acids. The CDR3 spells CASSVADRSYGYTF. The DNA for the CDR3 is TGTGCCAGCAGCGTAGCAGACAGATCCTATGGCTACACCTTC.

The J gene is TRBJ2-5, the V gene TRBV24-1; D remains unclear. Germline V gene lookup returns CDR1 KGHDR and CDR2 SFDVKD. The V and J ends lost 3 bases and 1 base respectively, with 11 bases between them. The CDR3 extends over 15 amino acids. The CDR3 protein is CATSDGIRTQETQYF. The CDR3 DNA follows: TGTGCCACCAGTGATGGGATCCGGACCCAAGAGACCCAGTACTTC.

The chain has TRBV9 and TRBJ2-7, with TRBD2 matching 11 bases. The V gene end was trimmed by 0 bases and the J gene end by 2 bases; junction bases not matched to a gene: 4. CDR3 length: 16 amino acids. Germline assignment: CDR1 SGDLS and CDR2 YYNGEE. As DNA, the CDR3 is TGTGCCAGCAGCGTAGCTAATAGCGGGAGGGCCTACGAGCAGTACTTC. Translation: CASSVANSGRAYEQYF.

The genes are TRBV10-1 and TRBJ2-3, with 7 nucleotides matching TRBD1. CDR1 is WNHNN, CDR2 SYGVQD, per germline (reference sequence). The junction had 2 bases not matched to a gene; V was cut back by 5 bases and J by 3 bases. This CDR3 spans 13 amino acids. Written as DNA, the CDR3 is TGCGCCAGCAGTACAGGGGCTACAGATACGCAGTATTTT. Translated, it gives CASSTGATDTQYF.

This clone showed up just a few times. This chain connects TRBV11-2 to TRBJ1-6; no reliable D call. The germline CDR1 and CDR2 sequences are SGHAT and FQNNGV. Trimming pared 3 bases from V and 4 bases from J, leaving 13 bases between. This CDR3 spans 16 amino acids. CDR3 coding DNA: TGTGCCAGCAGCTTTGGCTGGGCTGGGTATAATTCACCCCTCCACTTT. Its protein product is CASSFGWAGYNSPLHF.

The V and J genes are TRBV7-2 and TRBJ1-5; D uncertain. The CDR3 has 13 residues. V was shortened by 1 base and J by 7 bases, with 8 bases between the two germline ends. Germline V lookup: CDR1 SGHTA, CDR2 FQGNSA. Here the CDR3 reads CASSLGGSQPQHF. CDR3 sequence (DNA): TGTGCCAGCAGCTTAGGAGGAAGCCAGCCCCAGCATTTT.

The chain has TRBV6-4 and TRBJ1-1; D gene ambiguous. The ends were cut back, 5 bases at V and 5 bases at J, with 3 bases in the middle. The CDR3 extends over 10 amino acids. Germline V gene lookup returns CDR1 MRHNA and CDR2 SNTAGT. CDR3 DNA sequence: TGTGCCAGCAGTAAGACTGAAGCTTTCTTT. Translation gives CASSKTEAFF.

The chain combines TRBV11-2 with TRBJ1-2; D is uncertain. V was cut by 1 base and J by 3 bases, with 9 bases left in between. Germline CDR1 and CDR2: SGHAT and FQNNGV. This CDR3 has 14 residues. In DNA form, the CDR3 reads TGTGCCAGCAGCTTAGTGACCTTTGACTATGGCTACACCTTC. The encoded protein is CASSLVTFDYGYTF.

V usage is TRBV28 and J usage is TRBJ2-1; TRBD1 might be the D (6 bases). Looked up from germline, CDR1 is MDHEN and CDR2 is SYDVKM. The CDR3 covers 13 residues. V was trimmed by 8 bases and J by 2 bases, leaving 10 bases between them. The CDR3 spells CASGGQTYNEQFF. Here the CDR3 DNA reads TGTGCCAGCGGCGGACAGACCTACAATGAGCAGTTCTTC. The full variable domain, rest sourced from reference TRBV28 and TRBJ2-1, is DVKVTQSSRYLVKRTGEKVFLECVQDMDHENMFWYRQDPGLGLRLIYFSYDVKMKEKGDIPEGYSVSREKKERFSLILESASTNQTSMYLCASGGQTYNEQFFGPGTRLTVL.

J is TRBJ1-1 and V is TRBV10-3; 9 bases map to TRBD1. Germline V lookup: CDR1 ENHRY, CDR2 SYGVKD. The CDR3 loop spans 15 amino acids. V lost 8 bases, J lost 0 bases, and 7 bases stayed unmatched. The CDR3 DNA sequence: TGTGCCATCTCAGACCGGGACAGGGTGAACACTGAAGCTTTCTTT. Protein product: CAISDRDRVNTEAFF.

The chain is built from TRBV7-3 and TRBJ1-1; weak D call: TRBD1 (5 bases). Looked up from germline, CDR1 is SGHTA and CDR2 is FQGTGA. CDR3 length: 12 residues. CDR3 sequence reads: CSLGGFNTEAFF. The CDR3 bases are TGTTCATTGGGGGGTTTCAACACTGAAGCTTTCTTT.

In regard to this clone: One end of the junction fails to match germline, which may point to a read error. The rearrangement joins TRBV28 to TRBJ2-7, with D uncertain. Germline CDR1 MDHEN, CDR2 SYDVKM. The CDR3 consists of 13 residues. The CDR3 DNA reads TGTGTCAGCAATTCGTTGGGTGTAACGGAGCAGTACTTC. This sequence encodes CVSNSLGVTEQYF.

The CDR3 DNA is TGTGCCAGCAGTTCCCCTTACGGAACCGGGGAGCTGTTTTTT. This gives the protein CASSSPYGTGELFF. V usage is TRBV28 and J usage is TRBJ2-2, with D unresolved. Germline V gene lookup returns CDR1 MDHEN and CDR2 SYDVKM. Trimming took 4 bases from V and 5 from J, leaving 11 bases between them. The CDR3 length is 14 residues.

The rearrangement links TRBV7-2 to TRBJ1-1; possibly TRBD1 for D (5 bases). The CDR3 is 17 amino acids. CDR1 is SGHTA and CDR2 is FQGNSA in the germline V gene. Trimming pared 5 bases from V and 3 bases from J, leaving 22 bases between. The CDR3 reads CASSPRGWKGLDTEAFF. As DNA, the CDR3 is TGTGCCAGCAGCCCCCGTGGTTGGAAGGGGTTAGACACTGAAGCTTTCTTT.

V usage is TRBV7-2 and J usage is TRBJ2-7; D is unresolved. Trimming pared 2 bases from V and 2 bases from J, leaving 19 bases between. The length of the CDR3 is 17 residues. Germline V CDR1 and CDR2: SGHTA, FQGNSA. Here the CDR3 reads CASSLNSPISGAYEQYF. Here the CDR3 DNA reads TGTGCCAGCAGCTTAAATTCACCCATCTCAGGCGCCTACGAGCAGTACTTC.

This clone appeared once. This sequence joins TRBV6-1 and TRBJ2-4; TRBD1 or TRBD2 may be the D gene (5 bases each). This CDR3 has 16 amino acids. Germline CDR1 and CDR2: MNHNS and SASEGT. V gave up 4 bases and J gave up 0 bases, with 13 bases separating them. The CDR3 sequence is CASSVGGWGAKNIQYF. CDR3 DNA sequence: TGTGCCAGCAGTGTTGGGGGATGGGGAGCCAAAAACATTCAGTACTTC.

This rearrangement joins TRBV4-1 to TRBJ1-5; D call uncertain. V was pared by 0 bases and J by 5 bases, with 23 bases between. Germline assignment: CDR1 MGHRA and CDR2 YSYEKL. The CDR3 is 19 amino acids. The CDR3 loop is CASSQERGLSDLKDQPQHF. For the CDR3, the DNA is TGCGCCAGCAGCCAAGAGCGAGGACTGTCAGACCTAAAAGATCAGCCCCAGCATTTT.

V and J are TRBV28 and TRBJ1-6; D is undetermined. The CDR3 extends over 13 amino acids. Germline assignment: CDR1 MDHEN and CDR2 SYDVKM. Trimming removed 7 bases from V and 10 bases from J, with 14 bases in between. The CDR3 reads CASIPAGRSPLHF. CDR3 nucleotides: TGTGCCAGCATCCCGGCGGGTCGGTCACCCCTCCACTTT.

This chain connects TRBV18 to TRBJ1-5; 8 bases map to TRBD1. J lost 6 bases, V lost 4 bases, and 2 bases had no gene match. CDR3 length: 13 residues. Germline V gene data show CDR1 as KGHSH and CDR2 as LQKENI. The CDR3 sequence is CASSLGQGQPQHF. Here the CDR3 DNA reads TGTGCCAGCTCACTTGGACAGGGTCAGCCCCAGCATTTT.